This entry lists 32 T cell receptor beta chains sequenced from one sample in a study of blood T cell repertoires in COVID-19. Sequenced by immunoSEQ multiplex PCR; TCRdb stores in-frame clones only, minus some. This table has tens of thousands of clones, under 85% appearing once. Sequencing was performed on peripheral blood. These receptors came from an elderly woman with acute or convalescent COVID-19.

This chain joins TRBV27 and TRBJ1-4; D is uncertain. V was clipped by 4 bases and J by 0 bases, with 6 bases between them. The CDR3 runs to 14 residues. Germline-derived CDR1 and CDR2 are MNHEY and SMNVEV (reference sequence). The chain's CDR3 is CASSSGPTNEKLFF. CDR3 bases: TGTGCCAGCAGTTCAGGTCCAACTAATGAAAAACTGTTTTTT.

CDR3 region: CASSLGLAGLEQYF. CDR3 nucleotide sequence: TGTGCCAGCAGCTTGGGACTAGCGGGACTTGAGCAGTACTTC. The rearrangement joins TRBV7-2 to TRBJ2-7, with 13 bases fitting TRBD2. This CDR3 comprises 14 residues. The germline CDR1 and CDR2 sequences are SGHTA and FQGNSA. After removal of 3 bases from V and 7 bases from J, the junction contained 3 bases not matched to a gene.

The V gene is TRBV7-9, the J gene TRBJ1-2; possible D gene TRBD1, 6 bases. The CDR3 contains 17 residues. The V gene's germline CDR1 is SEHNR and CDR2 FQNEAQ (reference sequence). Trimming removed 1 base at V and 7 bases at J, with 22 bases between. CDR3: CASSLDISGGATAGYTF. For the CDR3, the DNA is TGTGCCAGCAGCTTAGATATATCTGGGGGGGCGACAGCTGGCTACACCTTC.

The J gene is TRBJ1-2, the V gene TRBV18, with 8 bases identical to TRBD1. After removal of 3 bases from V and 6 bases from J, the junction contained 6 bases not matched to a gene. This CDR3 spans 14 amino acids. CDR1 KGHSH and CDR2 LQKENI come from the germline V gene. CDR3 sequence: CASSPGQGGDGYTF. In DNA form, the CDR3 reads TGTGCCAGCTCACCTGGACAGGGTGGGGATGGCTACACCTTC.

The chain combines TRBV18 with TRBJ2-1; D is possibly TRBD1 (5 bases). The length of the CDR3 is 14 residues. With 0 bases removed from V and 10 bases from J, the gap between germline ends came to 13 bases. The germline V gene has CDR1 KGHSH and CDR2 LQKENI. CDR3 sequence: CASSPPGTGREQFF. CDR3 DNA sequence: TGTGCCAGCTCACCACCGGGAACAGGAAGGGAGCAGTTCTTC.

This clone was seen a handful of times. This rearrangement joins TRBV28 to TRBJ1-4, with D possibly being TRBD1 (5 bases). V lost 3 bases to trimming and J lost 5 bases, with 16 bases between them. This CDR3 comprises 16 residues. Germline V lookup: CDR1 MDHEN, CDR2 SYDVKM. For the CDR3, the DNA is TGTGCCAGCAGTTTCCCCTCGACAGAAGAGAATGAAAAACTGTTTTTT. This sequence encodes CASSFPSTEENEKLFF.

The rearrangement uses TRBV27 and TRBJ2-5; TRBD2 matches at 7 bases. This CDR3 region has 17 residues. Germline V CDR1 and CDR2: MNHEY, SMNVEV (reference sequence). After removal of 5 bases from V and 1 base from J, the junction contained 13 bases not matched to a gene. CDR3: CASSIAAASGFQETQYF. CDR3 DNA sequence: TGTGCCAGCAGTATAGCGGCCGCTAGCGGATTCCAAGAGACCCAGTACTTC.

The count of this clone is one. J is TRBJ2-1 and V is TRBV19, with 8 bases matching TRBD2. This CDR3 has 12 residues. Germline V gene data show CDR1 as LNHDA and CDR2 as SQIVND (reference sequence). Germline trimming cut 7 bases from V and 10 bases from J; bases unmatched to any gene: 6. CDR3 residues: CASKAGEGEQFF. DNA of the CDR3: TGTGCCAGTAAAGCGGGAGAGGGCGAGCAGTTCTTC.

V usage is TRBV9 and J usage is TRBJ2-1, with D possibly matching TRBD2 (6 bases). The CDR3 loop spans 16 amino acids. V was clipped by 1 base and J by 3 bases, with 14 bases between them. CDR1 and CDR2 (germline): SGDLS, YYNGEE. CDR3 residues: CASSVSGGTYYNEQFF. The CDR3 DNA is TGTGCCAGCAGCGTATCTGGCGGGACTTACTACAATGAGCAGTTCTTC. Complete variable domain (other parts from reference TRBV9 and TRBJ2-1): DSGVTQTPKHLITATGQRVTLRCSPRSGDLSVYWYQQSLDQGLQFLIQYYNGEERAKGNILERFSAQQFPDLHSELNLSSLELGDSALYFCASSVSGGTYYNEQFFGPGTRLTVL.

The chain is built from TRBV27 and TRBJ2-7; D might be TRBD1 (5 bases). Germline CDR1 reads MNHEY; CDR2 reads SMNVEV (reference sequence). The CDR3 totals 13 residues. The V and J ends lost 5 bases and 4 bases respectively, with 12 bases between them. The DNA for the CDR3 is TGTGCCAGCAGTCCTCCAGGACATTACGAGCAGTACTTC. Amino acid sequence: CASSPPGHYEQYF.

The CDR3: CASSPTSTSTGELFF. CDR3 DNA sequence: TGTGCCAGCTCTCCAACCTCAACTAGCACCGGGGAGCTGTTTTTT. V and J are TRBV18 and TRBJ2-2; possible D gene TRBD2, 5 bases. The V gene lost 6 bases and the J gene lost 4 bases, with 15 bases spanning the gap. This CDR3 is 15 amino acids long. Germline lookup yields CDR1 KGHSH and CDR2 LQKENI.

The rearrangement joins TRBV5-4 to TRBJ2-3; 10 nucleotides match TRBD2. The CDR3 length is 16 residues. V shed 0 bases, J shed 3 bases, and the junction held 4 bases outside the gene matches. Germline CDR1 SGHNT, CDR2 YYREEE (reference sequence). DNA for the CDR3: TGTGCCAGCAGCTTGGGTAGCGGGAGGAAAACAGATACGCAGTATTTT. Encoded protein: CASSLGSGRKTDTQYF.

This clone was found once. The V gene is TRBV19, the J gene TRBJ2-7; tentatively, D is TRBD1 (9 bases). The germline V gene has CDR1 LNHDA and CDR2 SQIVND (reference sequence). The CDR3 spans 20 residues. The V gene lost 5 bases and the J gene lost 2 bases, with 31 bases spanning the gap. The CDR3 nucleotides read TGTGCCAGTAGTTCCGTCCTAGACAGGGGGTTTCTAGCGGGCGCCTACGAGCAGTACTTC. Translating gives CASSSVLDRGFLAGAYEQYF.

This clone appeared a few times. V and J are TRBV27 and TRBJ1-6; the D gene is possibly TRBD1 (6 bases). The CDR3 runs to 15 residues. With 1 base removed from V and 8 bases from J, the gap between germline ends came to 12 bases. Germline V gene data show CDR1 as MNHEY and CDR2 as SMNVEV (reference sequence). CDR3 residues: CASSLLGAGDSPLHF. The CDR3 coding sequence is TGTGCCAGCAGTTTATTGGGGGCAGGAGATTCACCCCTCCACTTT.

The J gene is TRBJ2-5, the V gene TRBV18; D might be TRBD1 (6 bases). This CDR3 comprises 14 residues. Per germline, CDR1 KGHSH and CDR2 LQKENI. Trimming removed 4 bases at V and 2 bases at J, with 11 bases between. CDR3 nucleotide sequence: TGTGCCAGCTCACTAACAGGGTCTCAAGAGACCCAGTACTTC. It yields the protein CASSLTGSQETQYF.

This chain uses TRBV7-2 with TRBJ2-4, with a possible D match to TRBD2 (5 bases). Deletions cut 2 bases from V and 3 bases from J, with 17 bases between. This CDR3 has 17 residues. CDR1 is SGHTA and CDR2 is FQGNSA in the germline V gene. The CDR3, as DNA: TGTGCCAGCAGCTTATCAAGATACGCTGGAGGCAAAAACATTCAGTACTTC. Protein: CASSLSRYAGGKNIQYF.

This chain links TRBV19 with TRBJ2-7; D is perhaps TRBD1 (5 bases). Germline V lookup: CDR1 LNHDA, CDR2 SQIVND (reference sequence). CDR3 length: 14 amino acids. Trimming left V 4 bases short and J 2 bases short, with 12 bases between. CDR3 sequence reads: CASSNPGYAYEQYF. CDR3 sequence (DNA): TGTGCCAGTAGTAACCCAGGGTACGCCTACGAGCAGTACTTC. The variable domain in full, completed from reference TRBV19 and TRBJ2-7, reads DGGITQSPKYLFRKEGQNVTLSCEQNLNHDAMYWYRQDPGQGLRLIYYSQIVNDFQKGDIAEGYSVSREKKESFPLTVTSAQKNPTAFYLCASSNPGYAYEQYFGPGTRLTVT.

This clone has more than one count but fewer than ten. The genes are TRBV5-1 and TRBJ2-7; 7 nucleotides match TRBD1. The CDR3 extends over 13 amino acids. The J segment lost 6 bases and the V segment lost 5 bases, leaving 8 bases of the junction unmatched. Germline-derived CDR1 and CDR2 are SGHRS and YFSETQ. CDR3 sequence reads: CASSRDSVFEQYF. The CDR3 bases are TGCGCCAGCAGTCGGGACAGCGTATTCGAGCAGTACTTC.

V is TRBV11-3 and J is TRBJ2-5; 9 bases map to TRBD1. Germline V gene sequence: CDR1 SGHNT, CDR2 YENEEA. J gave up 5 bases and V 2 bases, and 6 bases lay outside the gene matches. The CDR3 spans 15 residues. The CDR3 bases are TGTGCCAGCAGCTTAAGGGGGACAGGGTCGGAGACCCAGTACTTC. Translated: CASSLRGTGSETQYF.

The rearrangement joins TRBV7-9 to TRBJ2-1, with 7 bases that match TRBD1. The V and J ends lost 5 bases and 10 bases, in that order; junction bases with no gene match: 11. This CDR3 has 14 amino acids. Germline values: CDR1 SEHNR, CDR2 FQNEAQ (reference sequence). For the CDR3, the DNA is TGTGCCAGCAGCCCTTGGACAGGTTCGGGAGAGCAGTTCTTC. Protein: CASSPWTGSGEQFF.

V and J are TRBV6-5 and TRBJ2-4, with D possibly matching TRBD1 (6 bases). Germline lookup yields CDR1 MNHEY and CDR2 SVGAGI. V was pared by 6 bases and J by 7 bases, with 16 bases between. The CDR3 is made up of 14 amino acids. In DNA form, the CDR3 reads TGTGCCAGCAGCCGGAGGTCTGGACAGAACATTCAGTACTTC. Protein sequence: CASSRRSGQNIQYF.

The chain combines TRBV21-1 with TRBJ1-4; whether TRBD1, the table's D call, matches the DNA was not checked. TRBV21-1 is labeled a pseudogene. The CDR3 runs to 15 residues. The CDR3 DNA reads TGTGCCAGCAGCAAATTTGACAGGGGTAATGAAAAACTGTTTTTT. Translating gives CASSKFDRGNEKLFF.

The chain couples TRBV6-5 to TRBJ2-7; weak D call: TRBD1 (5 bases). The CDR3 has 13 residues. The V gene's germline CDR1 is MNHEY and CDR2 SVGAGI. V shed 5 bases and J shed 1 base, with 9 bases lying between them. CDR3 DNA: TGTGCCAGCAGTCACGACAGTTCCTACGAGCAGTACTTC. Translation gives CASSHDSSYEQYF.

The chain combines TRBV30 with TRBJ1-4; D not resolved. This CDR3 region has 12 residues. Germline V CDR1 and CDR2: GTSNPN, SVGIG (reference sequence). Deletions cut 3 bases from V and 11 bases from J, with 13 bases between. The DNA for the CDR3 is TGTGCCTGGAGAGACAATCGGAGGAAACTGTTTTTT. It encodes CAWRDNRRKLFF.

In nucleotides, the CDR3 is TGTGCCAGCAGCCCGGGGGGCTGGGGCGGGGGCTATGGCTACACCTTC. Translating gives CASSPGGWGGGYGYTF. This chain joins TRBV7-2 and TRBJ1-2, with TRBD1 as a possible D gene (6 bases). CDR1 is SGHTA and CDR2 is FQGNSA in the germline V gene. This CDR3 is built from 16 residues. V lost 5 bases to trimming and J lost 4 bases, with 20 bases between them.

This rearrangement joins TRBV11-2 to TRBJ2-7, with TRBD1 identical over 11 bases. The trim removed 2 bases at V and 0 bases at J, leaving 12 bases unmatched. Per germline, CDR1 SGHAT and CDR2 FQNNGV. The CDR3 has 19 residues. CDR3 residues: CASSLRARDRGYSSYEQYF. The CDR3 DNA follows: TGTGCCAGCAGCTTACGGGCCCGGGACAGGGGGTATAGCTCCTACGAGCAGTACTTC.

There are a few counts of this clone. The CDR3 DNA sequence: TGTGCCAGCAGCTCGGACACCGCTGCAAACACCATATATTTT. Its protein is CASSSDTAANTIYF. V and J are TRBV2 and TRBJ1-3, with D possibly matching TRBD1 (5 bases). The length of the CDR3 is 14 residues. V lost 6 bases to trimming and J lost 6 bases, with 15 bases between them. The germline V gene encodes CDR1 SNHLY and CDR2 FYNNEI.

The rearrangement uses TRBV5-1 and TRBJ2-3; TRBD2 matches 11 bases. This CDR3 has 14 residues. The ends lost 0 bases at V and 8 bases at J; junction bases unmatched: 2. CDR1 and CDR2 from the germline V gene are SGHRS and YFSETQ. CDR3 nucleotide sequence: TGCGCCAGCAGCTTGGAACTAGCGGGAGTTACGCAGTATTTT. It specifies CASSLELAGVTQYF.

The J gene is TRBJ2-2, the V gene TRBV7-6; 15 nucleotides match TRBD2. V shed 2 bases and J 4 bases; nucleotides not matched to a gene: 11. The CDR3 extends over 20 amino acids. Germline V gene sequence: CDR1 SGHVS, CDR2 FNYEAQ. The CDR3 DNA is TGTGCCAGCAGCTTACCCCGGACTAGCGGGAGGGCCGGGGTCACCGGGGAGCTGTTTTTT. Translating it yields CASSLPRTSGRAGVTGELFF. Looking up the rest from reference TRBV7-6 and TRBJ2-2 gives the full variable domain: GAGVSQSPRYKVTKRGQDVALRCDPISGHVSLYWYRQALGQGPEFLTYFNYEAQQDKSGLPNDRFSAERPEGSISTLTIQRTEQRDSAMYRCASSLPRTSGRAGVTGELFFGEGSRLTVL.

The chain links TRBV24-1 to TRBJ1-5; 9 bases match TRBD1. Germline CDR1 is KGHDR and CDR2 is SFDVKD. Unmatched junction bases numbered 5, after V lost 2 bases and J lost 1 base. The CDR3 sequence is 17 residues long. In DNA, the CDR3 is TGTGCCACCAGTGATTCTACAGGGGGCCAGAGCAATCAGCCCCAGCATTTT. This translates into CATSDSTGGQSNQPQHF.

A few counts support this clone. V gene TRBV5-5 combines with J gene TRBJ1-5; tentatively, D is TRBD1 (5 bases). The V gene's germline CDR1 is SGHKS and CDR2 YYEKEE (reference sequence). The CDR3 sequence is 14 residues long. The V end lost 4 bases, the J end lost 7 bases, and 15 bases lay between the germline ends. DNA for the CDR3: TGTGCCAGCAGCGATGATCCCTGGGGCCAGCCCCAGCATTTT. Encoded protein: CASSDDPWGQPQHF. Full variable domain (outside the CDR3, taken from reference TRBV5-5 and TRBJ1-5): DAGVTQSPTHLIKTRGQQVTLRCSPISGHKSVSWYQQVLGQGPQFIFQYYEKEERGRGNFPDRFSARQFPNYSSELNVNALLLGDSALYLCASSDDPWGQPQHFGDGTRLSIL.

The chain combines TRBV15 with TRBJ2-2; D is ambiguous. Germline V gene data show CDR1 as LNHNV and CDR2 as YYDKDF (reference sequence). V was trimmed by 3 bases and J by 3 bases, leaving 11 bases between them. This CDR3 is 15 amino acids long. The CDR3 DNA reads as TGTGCCACCAGCAGTAAGAGTGTGGACACCGGGGAGCTGTTTTTT. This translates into CATSSKSVDTGELFF. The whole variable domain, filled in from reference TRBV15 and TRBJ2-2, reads DAMVIQNPRYQVTQFGKPVTLSCSQTLNHNVMYWYQQKSSQAPKLLFHYYDKDFNNEADTPDNFQSRRPNTSFCFLDIRSPGLGDTAMYLCATSSKSVDTGELFFGEGSRLTVL.